The rows below give T cell receptor beta chains drawn from one sample of a study of response to subunit inactivated influenza vaccine. TCRdb redid the calling of the RT-PCR reads with MiXCR, one entry per CDR3 protein. The sample has 500,000 to 550,000 distinct CDR3 sequences, 7.6% seen once. This specimen consisted of PBMCs from blood, obtained approximately 25 months after vaccination. The source is a man between 50 and 69 years old who received an inactivated influenza vaccine. Both conserved end residues are part of each CDR3. The size of a clone is reported for some rows only, either as once, few or many, or as a class for expanded clones.

V,size,J,CDR3
TRBV5-1,many,TRBJ1-1,CASSRSRGPNTEAFF
TRBV12-3/TRBV12-4,few,TRBJ2-2,CASSLDGINTGELFF
TRBV29-1,many,TRBJ1-1,CSANRGQNTEAFF
TRBV12-3/TRBV12-4,many,TRBJ2-7,CASSLELAGENSYEQYF
TRBV12-3/TRBV12-4,many,TRBJ2-2,CASSFRQGNTGELFF
TRBV5-6,-,TRBJ2-1,CASRERLECCDIF
TRBV5-5,few,TRBJ1-3,CASSLKEGLTSGNTIYF
TRBV7-9,-,TRBJ2-1,CASSGSTSYNEQFF
TRBV11-2,few,TRBJ2-2,CASSQAGTSSHTGELFF
TRBV2,many,TRBJ2-7,CASSGLASATYEQYF
TRBV12-5,-,TRBJ2-1,CASGLVTSIRTNEQFF
TRBV4-2,few,TRBJ2-1,CASSSNRGPGVF
TRBV28,-,TRBJ2-7,CASSLLYGTSTYEQYF
TRBV27,few,TRBJ1-1,CASSHSGDTEAFF
TRBV7-2,many,TRBJ1-2,CASTGSINYGYTF
TRBV2,once,TRBJ2-5,CASISRTTSQETQYF
TRBV15,few,TRBJ2-3,CATSRGPGVGGTDTQYF
TRBV6-2/TRBV6-3,-,TRBJ2-4,CASSSGTVDIQYF
TRBV11-2,-,TRBJ2-3,CASSPLAGTTDTQYF
TRBV14,many,TRBJ2-4,CASSQDRDLAKNIQYF
TRBV7-2,-,TRBJ2-5,CASSRRTGQGDTQYF
TRBV9,-,TRBJ2-3,CASSPHSGSKADTQYF
TRBV9,-,TRBJ2-3,CASSGGGLAGDTQYF
TRBV20-1,many,TRBJ2-1,CSARDQGRFTNNEQFF
TRBV9,few,TRBJ2-2,CATLREPNTGELFF
TRBV2,-,TRBJ2-7,CASSSGTSVYEQYF
TRBV20-1,many,TRBJ2-5,CSKLAGTQETQYF
TRBV20-1,few,TRBJ2-3,CSARASGGSSTDTQYF
TRBV6-4,few,TRBJ1-5,CASRTKPYSNQPQHF